The rows below give T cell receptor beta chains drawn from one sample of a study of Tregs in tolerant kidney transplant recipients. The assay was immunoSEQ multiplex PCR, and TCRdb's table has in-frame clones only and misses some. The sample has 200,000 to 300,000 clones, 84% seen once. The sequenced sample was CD4+ T cells from blood. The receptors stem from a human donor in good health. Both conserved end residues are part of each CDR3. Fields, in order: V gene, clone size, D gene, J gene, CDR3 DNA, CDR3 protein. D genes are given only for firm matches. Only part of the rows carry a size: once, few, many, or a class if the clone is expanded.

V: TRBV2
size: once
D: -
J: TRBJ1-2
DNA: TGTGCCAGCAGTGTACAGATCTCGGTCTCGTCGCGCTATGGCTACACCTTC
CDR3: CASSVQISVSSRYGYTF

V: TRBV15
size: -
D: -
J: TRBJ2-6
DNA: TGTGCCACCAGCAGGGCCAGTGGGGCCTCTGGGGCCAACGTCCTGACTTTC
CDR3: CATSRASGASGANVLTF

V: TRBV11-2
size: -
D: TRBD1
J: TRBJ1-4
DNA: TGTGCCAGCAGCCAAGGGGGCCCCCCTGAAAAACTGTTTTTT
CDR3: CASSQGGPPEKLFF

V: TRBV5-1
size: -
D: TRBD2
J: TRBJ2-1
DNA: TGCGCCAGCAGCTTGGCCGTAGCGGGAGTAAACAATGAGCAGTTCTTC
CDR3: CASSLAVAGVNNEQFF

V: TRBV5-6
size: -
D: -
J: TRBJ1-2
DNA: TGTGCCAGCAGCTTAAGGGACTATGGCTACACCTTC
CDR3: CASSLRDYGYTF

V: TRBV10-1
size: -
D: -
J: TRBJ2-3
DNA: TGCGCCAGCAGTCCAAGGCCCCGGGGTCCGAGGACAGATACGCAGTATTTT
CDR3: CASSPRPRGPRTDTQYF

V: TRBV6-6
size: few
D: -
J: TRBJ2-3
DNA: TGTGCACACAAAAGGGGGGGAGGCACAGATACGCAGTATTTT
CDR3: CAHKRGGGTDTQYF

V: TRBV4-1
size: -
D: -
J: TRBJ2-7
DNA: TGCGCCAGCAGCCAGGCGGGAACACTGGGCACCTACGAGCAGTACTTC
CDR3: CASSQAGTLGTYEQYF

V: TRBV19
size: -
D: TRBD2
J: TRBJ2-7
DNA: TGTGCCAGTAGTATAGGCCCTATAGCGGGAGGGCGTCACGAGCAGTACTTC
CDR3: CASSIGPIAGGRHEQYF

V: TRBV5-6
size: -
D: -
J: TRBJ1-1
DNA: TGTGCCAGCAGCTTAGCAGATAACACTGAAGCTTTCTTT
CDR3: CASSLADNTEAFF

V: TRBV7-9
size: -
D: TRBD1
J: TRBJ1-4
DNA: TGTGCCAGCAGCCCGGACAGGGGGCGCGATCGCGATGAAAAACTGTTTTTT
CDR3: CASSPDRGRDRDEKLFF

V: TRBV18
size: -
D: -
J: TRBJ1-5
DNA: TGTGCCAGCTCAGGCCCGGATAATCAGCCCCAGCATTTT
CDR3: CASSGPDNQPQHF

V: TRBV5-1
size: -
D: TRBD1
J: TRBJ1-2
DNA: TGCGCCAGCCGGACAGGAGATAACTATGGCTACACCTTC
CDR3: CASRTGDNYGYTF

V: TRBV7-6
size: -
D: TRBD1
J: TRBJ2-1
DNA: TGTGCCAGCAGCTACGGACAGGGGGTTGAGCAGTTCTTC
CDR3: CASSYGQGVEQFF

V: TRBV2
size: few
D: -
J: TRBJ1-1
DNA: TGTGCCAGCAGGGACGGACGATTGAACACTGAAGCTTTCTTT
CDR3: CASRDGRLNTEAFF

V: TRBV18
size: -
D: -
J: TRBJ2-1
DNA: TGTGCCAGCTCACCGAGCTCTAGCTATAAGGTCAATGAGCAGTTCTTC
CDR3: CASSPSSSYKVNEQFF

V: TRBV11-2
size: -
D: -
J: TRBJ1-5
DNA: TGTGCCAGCAGCACCCAGGGGAATCAGCCCCAGCATTTT
CDR3: CASSTQGNQPQHF

V: TRBV10-2
size: -
D: TRBD2
J: TRBJ2-7
DNA: TGCGCCAGCAGGGGGACTAGCGGGAGGGCTTACGAGCAGTACTTC
CDR3: CASRGTSGRAYEQYF

V: TRBV7-2
size: few
D: TRBD2
J: TRBJ2-3
DNA: TGTGCCAGCAGCTTAGATCTAGCGGGCCCCAGGTCAGATACGCAGTATTTT
CDR3: CASSLDLAGPRSDTQYF

V: TRBV10-1
size: -
D: -
J: TRBJ1-2
DNA: TGCGCCAGCAGTGACAACCCTAACTATGGCTACACCTTC
CDR3: CASSDNPNYGYTF

V: TRBV15
size: -
D: -
J: TRBJ1-5
DNA: TGTGCCACCAGCAGAGATCATGGTCAGCCCCAGCATTTT
CDR3: CATSRDHGQPQHF

V: TRBV5-1
size: -
D: TRBD1
J: TRBJ2-1
DNA: TGCGCCAGCAGCCGGGGACAGGATTACAATGAGCAGTTCTTC
CDR3: CASSRGQDYNEQFF

V: TRBV10-2
size: -
D: -
J: TRBJ1-1
DNA: TGCGCCAGCAGAGATGGTTGGAACACTGAAGCTTTCTTT
CDR3: CASRDGWNTEAFF

V: TRBV5-1
size: -
D: TRBD1
J: TRBJ2-5
DNA: TGCGCCAGCAGCTTGACGGGACAGGGGGCTGTTAGGCAGTACTTC
CDR3: CASSLTGQGAVRQYF

V: TRBV7-7
size: -
D: TRBD2
J: TRBJ2-1
DNA: TGTGCCAGCAGCCAAGGTCTAGCGGGAGTAAATGAGCAGTTCTTC
CDR3: CASSQGLAGVNEQFF

V: TRBV5-1
size: -
D: -
J: TRBJ1-1
DNA: TGCGCCAGCAGCTTGGCCGGAGCAGGGGTCGCTTTCTTT
CDR3: CASSLAGAGVAFF

V: TRBV7-6
size: -
D: TRBD1
J: TRBJ2-2
DNA: TGTGCCACCACAGGGGGCCGGACCGGGGAGCTGTTTTTT
CDR3: CATTGGRTGELFF

V: TRBV7-9
size: -
D: -
J: TRBJ1-4
DNA: TGTGCCAGCAGCTTAGCAGGCGGTAATGAAAAACTGTTTTTT
CDR3: CASSLAGGNEKLFF

V: TRBV19
size: -
D: -
J: TRBJ2-5
DNA: TGTGCCAGTAGTATGGGAGCGATAGGCGAGACCCAGTACTTC
CDR3: CASSMGAIGETQYF

V: TRBV4-2
size: once
D: TRBD1
J: TRBJ2-3
DNA: TGTGCCAGCAGCCAAGCGGACAGGGACGGTACAGATACGCAGTATTTT
CDR3: CASSQADRDGTDTQYF

V: TRBV5-1
size: -
D: -
J: TRBJ1-6
DNA: TGCGCCAGCAGCTTGGGCGGGGAGTCACCCCTCCACTTT
CDR3: CASSLGGESPLHF

V: TRBV18
size: -
D: -
J: TRBJ2-1
DNA: TGTGCCAGCTCATCACAGGGTTTGATCAATGAGCAGTTCTTC
CDR3: CASSSQGLINEQFF

V: TRBV9
size: -
D: TRBD1
J: TRBJ2-3
DNA: TGTGCCAGCAGCGTAGGGACAGGGGGCTCCCCAGATACGCAGTATTTT
CDR3: CASSVGTGGSPDTQYF

V: TRBV10-3
size: -
D: TRBD1
J: TRBJ2-1
DNA: TGTGCCATCAGTGGGGGGACAGGGGCTTACAATGAGCAGTTCTTC
CDR3: CAISGGTGAYNEQFF

V: TRBV5-1
size: once
D: -
J: TRBJ1-2
DNA: TGCGCCAGCAGACAGATAGGACTTGTCTATGGCTACACCTTC
CDR3: CASRQIGLVYGYTF

V: TRBV5-1
size: -
D: TRBD2
J: TRBJ2-3
DNA: TGCGCCAGCAGCGCAGGACTAGCGGGGGGGCGGAGGCCAGATACGCAGTATTTT
CDR3: CASSAGLAGGRRPDTQYF

V: TRBV7-8
size: -
D: -
J: TRBJ1-6
DNA: TGTGCCAGCAGCTTAGCTGGGGGGCCCTACCTCCACTTT
CDR3: CASSLAGGPYLHF

V: TRBV10-3
size: -
D: -
J: TRBJ2-7
DNA: TGTGCCATCAGTTCGAGCGACAAAAACTACGAGCAGTACTTC
CDR3: CAISSSDKNYEQYF

V: TRBV5-1
size: -
D: TRBD1
J: TRBJ1-2
DNA: TGCGCCAGCAGCTTGACCGGGACAGCTAACTATGGCTACACCTTC
CDR3: CASSLTGTANYGYTF

V: TRBV5-1
size: -
D: TRBD1
J: TRBJ2-5
DNA: TGCGCCAGCAGCTGGCGGACAGGGGAAGAGACCCAGTACTTC
CDR3: CASSWRTGEETQYF

V: TRBV10-2
size: -
D: -
J: TRBJ2-7
DNA: TGCGCCAGCAGGACAGGTAACGGAATGTACGAGCAGTACTTC
CDR3: CASRTGNGMYEQYF

V: TRBV5-4
size: -
D: -
J: TRBJ2-1
DNA: TGTGCCAGCAGCTTGGGCGGGATGGGGTTCCTCCTCGCCTACAATGAGCAGTTCTTC
CDR3: CASSLGGMGFLLAYNEQFF

V: TRBV11-3
size: -
D: -
J: TRBJ2-2
DNA: TGTGCCAGCAGCTTAGTAAGCGTGCAGGGAGGAGTCGCCGGGGAGCTGTTTTTT
CDR3: CASSLVSVQGGVAGELFF

V: TRBV5-6
size: -
D: -
J: TRBJ2-7
DNA: TGTGCCAGCAGCTTACTGGGTCCCACCTACGAGCAGTACTTC
CDR3: CASSLLGPTYEQYF

V: TRBV11-3
size: -
D: TRBD2
J: TRBJ2-1
DNA: TGTGCCAGCAGCTTAGGTCTATGGCCGGGACCGGGGGGAGAGGAGCAGTTCTTC
CDR3: CASSLGLWPGPGGEEQFF

V: TRBV5-1
size: -
D: -
J: TRBJ2-3
DNA: TGCGCCAGCAGCTTCCTGGGGCAGGGTCCCGTGGATACGCAGTATTTT
CDR3: CASSFLGQGPVDTQYF

V: TRBV5-1
size: once
D: TRBD1
J: TRBJ2-2
DNA: TGCGCCAGCAGCTTGGCCCGGGACAGGGGGACCGGGGAGCTGTTTTTT
CDR3: CASSLARDRGTGELFF

V: TRBV5-6
size: -
D: -
J: TRBJ1-2
DNA: TGTGCCAGCAGCTTGACTGGCAGGGGATATGGCTACACCTTC
CDR3: CASSLTGRGYGYTF